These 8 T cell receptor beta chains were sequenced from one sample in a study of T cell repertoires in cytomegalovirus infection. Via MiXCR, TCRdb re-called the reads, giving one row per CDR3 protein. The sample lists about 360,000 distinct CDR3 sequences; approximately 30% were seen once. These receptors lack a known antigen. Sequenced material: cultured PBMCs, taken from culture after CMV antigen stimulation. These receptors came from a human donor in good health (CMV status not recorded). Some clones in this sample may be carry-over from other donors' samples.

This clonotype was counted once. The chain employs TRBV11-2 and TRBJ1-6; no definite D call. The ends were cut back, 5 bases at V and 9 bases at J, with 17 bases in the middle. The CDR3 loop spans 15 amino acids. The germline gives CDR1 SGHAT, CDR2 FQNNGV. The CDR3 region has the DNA TGTGCCAGCAGCCCAGGCGTAGGTCTACGTTCACCCCTCCACTTT. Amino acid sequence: CASSPGVGLRSPLHF. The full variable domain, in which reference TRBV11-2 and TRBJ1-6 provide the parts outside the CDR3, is EAGVAQSPRYKIIEKRQSVAFWCNPISGHATLYWYQQILGQGPKLLIQFQNNGVVDDSQLPKDRFSAERLKGVDSTLKIQPAKLEDSAVYLCASSPGVGLRSPLHFGNGTRLTVT.

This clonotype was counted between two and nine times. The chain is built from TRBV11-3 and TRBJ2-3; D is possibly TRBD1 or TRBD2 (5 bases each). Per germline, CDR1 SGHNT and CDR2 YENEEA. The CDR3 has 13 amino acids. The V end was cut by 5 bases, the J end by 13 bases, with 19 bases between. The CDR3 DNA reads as TGTGCCAGCAGCCCAAGAGGGGATACTGAAAAGTATTTT. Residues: CASSPRGDTEKYF.

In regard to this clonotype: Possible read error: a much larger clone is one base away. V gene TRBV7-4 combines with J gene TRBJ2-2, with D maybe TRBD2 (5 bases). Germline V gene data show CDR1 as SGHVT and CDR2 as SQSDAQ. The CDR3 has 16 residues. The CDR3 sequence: CASSLSSGSVTGDLFF. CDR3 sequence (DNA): TGTGCCAGCAGCTTAAGTTCGGGTTCGGTCACCGGGGATCTGTTTTTT.

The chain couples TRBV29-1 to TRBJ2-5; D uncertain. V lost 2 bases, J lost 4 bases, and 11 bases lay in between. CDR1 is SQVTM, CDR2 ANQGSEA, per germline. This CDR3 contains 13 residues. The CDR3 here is CSVESLEGETQYF. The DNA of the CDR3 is TGCAGCGTTGAATCGCTAGAAGGAGAGACCCAGTACTTC.

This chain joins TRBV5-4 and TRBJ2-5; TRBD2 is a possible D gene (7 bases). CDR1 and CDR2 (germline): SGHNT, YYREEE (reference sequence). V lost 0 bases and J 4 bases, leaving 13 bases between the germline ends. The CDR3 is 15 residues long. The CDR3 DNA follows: TGTGCCAGCAGCTTGGGGGGGGCGGGGGCAGAGACCCAGTACTTC. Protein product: CASSLGGAGAETQYF.

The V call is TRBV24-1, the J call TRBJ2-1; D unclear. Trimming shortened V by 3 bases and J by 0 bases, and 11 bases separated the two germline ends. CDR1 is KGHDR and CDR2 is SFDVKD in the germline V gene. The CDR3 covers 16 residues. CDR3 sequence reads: CATSDLPSGSYNEQFF. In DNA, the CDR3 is TGTGCCACCAGTGATCTCCCCTCCGGCTCCTACAATGAGCAGTTCTTC.

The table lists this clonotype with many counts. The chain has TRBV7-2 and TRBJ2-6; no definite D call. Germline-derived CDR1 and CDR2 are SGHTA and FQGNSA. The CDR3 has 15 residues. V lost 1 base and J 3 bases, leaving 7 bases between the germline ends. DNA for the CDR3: TGTGCCAGCAGCTTAGGTGGGGTTGGGGCCAACGTCCTGACTTTC. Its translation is CASSLGGVGANVLTF.

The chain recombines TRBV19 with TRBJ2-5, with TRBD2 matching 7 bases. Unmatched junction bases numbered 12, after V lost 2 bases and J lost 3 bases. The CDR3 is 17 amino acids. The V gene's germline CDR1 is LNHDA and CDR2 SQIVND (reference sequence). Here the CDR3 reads CASSIRPRLAAEETQYF. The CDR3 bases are TGTGCCAGTAGTATAAGGCCGCGGCTAGCGGCAGAAGAGACCCAGTACTTC.